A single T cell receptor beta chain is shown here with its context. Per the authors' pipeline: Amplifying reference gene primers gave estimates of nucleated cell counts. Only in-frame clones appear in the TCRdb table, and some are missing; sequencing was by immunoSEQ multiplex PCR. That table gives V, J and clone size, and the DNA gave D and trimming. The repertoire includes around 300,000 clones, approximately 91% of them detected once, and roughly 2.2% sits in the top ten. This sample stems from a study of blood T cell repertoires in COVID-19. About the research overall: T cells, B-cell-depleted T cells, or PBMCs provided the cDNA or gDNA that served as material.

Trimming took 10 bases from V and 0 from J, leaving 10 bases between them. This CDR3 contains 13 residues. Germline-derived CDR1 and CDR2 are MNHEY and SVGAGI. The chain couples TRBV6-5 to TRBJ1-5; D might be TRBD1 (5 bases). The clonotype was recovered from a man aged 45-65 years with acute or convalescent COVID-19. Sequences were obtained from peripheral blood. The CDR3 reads CAISTDSNQPQHF. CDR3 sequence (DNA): TGTGCCATTTCGACAGATAGCAATCAGCCCCAGCATTTT.